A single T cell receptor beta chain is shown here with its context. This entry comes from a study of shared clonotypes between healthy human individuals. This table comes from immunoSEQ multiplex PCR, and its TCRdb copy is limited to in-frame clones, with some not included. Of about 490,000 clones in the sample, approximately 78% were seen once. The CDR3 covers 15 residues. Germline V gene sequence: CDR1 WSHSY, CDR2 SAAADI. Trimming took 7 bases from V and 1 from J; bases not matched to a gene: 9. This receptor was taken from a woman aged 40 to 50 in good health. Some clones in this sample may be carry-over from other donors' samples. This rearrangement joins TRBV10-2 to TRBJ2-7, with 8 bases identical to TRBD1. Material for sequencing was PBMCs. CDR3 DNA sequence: TGCGCCAGCACGGACAGGGTGAAAAGATCCTACGAGCAGTACTTC. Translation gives CASTDRVKRSYEQYF.